Presented here are 6 T cell receptor beta chains from one specimen sequenced in a study of regulatory T cells in long-lasting Graves disease. The time point: newly diagnosed GD, antithyroid drugs for less than 3 months. TCR sequences were obtained from RNA taken from PBMCs. Relying on iRepertoire HTBI primers and Arm-PCR of CDR3 regions, the team built TCR beta libraries. TCRdb re-called the multiplex PCR reads through MiXCR, storing one row per CDR3 protein. The data show about 500,000 distinct CDR3 sequences, about 11% seen once. The sample also formed part of further work on T cells in Graves' hyperthyroidism and ophthalmopathy.

This sample comprised peripheral blood mononuclear cells (PBMCs), obtained at new diagnosis, from a patient treated with antithyroid drugs. These TCRs come from a woman in her 30s with Graves disease.

This clonotype was found many times. V usage is TRBV29-1 and J usage is TRBJ2-7; possible D gene TRBD2, 6 bases. Germline CDR1 reads SQVTM; CDR2 reads ANQGSEA. This CDR3 is 15 amino acids long. V was cut by 6 bases and J by 3 bases, with 21 bases left in between. This chain's CDR3 is CSVSGGVGGGYEQYF. The CDR3 DNA follows: TGCAGCGTATCTGGAGGGGTCGGTGGGGGCTACGAGCAGTACTTC.

This clonotype was seen many times. This chain links TRBV4-1 with TRBJ1-1; D is unclear. Trimming left V 3 bases short and J 11 bases short, with 19 bases between. The length of the CDR3 is 14 residues. Germline V gives CDR1 MGHRA, CDR2 YSYEKL. CDR3 sequence reads: CASSHPGRPNEAFF. The CDR3 region has the DNA TGCGCCAGCAGCCATCCTGGACGCCCAAATGAGGCTTTCTTT.

In its sample, this clonotype was seen once. A clone one base away is much larger, so this may be a read error. This chain joins TRBV24-1 and TRBJ2-3; D is uncertain. In germline, CDR1 is KGHDR, CDR2 SFDVKD. V dropped 5 bases and J dropped 5 bases, with 13 bases sitting between them. This CDR3 has 14 residues. The CDR3 DNA reads as TGTGCCACCAGTGCCTCTTGGTTAGTAGATACGCAGTATTTT. Translation gives CATSASWLVDTQYF.

Many counts were recorded for this clonotype. The rearrangement uses TRBV2 and TRBJ1-6, with D perhaps TRBD1 (5 bases). Trimming took off 8 bases at V and 11 bases at J, with 16 bases between the two ends. The CDR3 totals 13 residues. From germline, CDR1 is SNHLY and CDR2 FYNNEI. CDR3 coding DNA: TGTGCCAGCGAGAACAGGCCTGGGACACCCCTCCACTTT. As protein: CASENRPGTPLHF.

A few counts support this clonotype. The CDR3 loop reads CASSPTGWTGELFF. DNA of the CDR3: TGTGCCAGCAGTCCGACAGGTTGGACCGGGGAGCTGTTTTTT. The chain couples TRBV28 to TRBJ2-2; D might be TRBD1 (6 bases). This CDR3 has 14 residues. Trimming took off 5 bases at V and 5 bases at J, with 12 bases between the two ends. The V gene's germline CDR1 is MDHEN and CDR2 SYDVKM.

The table lists this clonotype with many counts. The V call is TRBV30, the J call TRBJ1-6; D perhaps matches TRBD1 (5 bases). Germline V lookup: CDR1 GTSNPN, CDR2 SVGIG (reference sequence). The CDR3 runs to 15 residues. Deletions cut 1 base from V and 7 bases from J, with 14 bases between. In DNA, the CDR3 is TGTGCCTGGAGTGGACTGCAGGGAGGCAATTCACCCCTCCACTTT. This encodes CAWSGLQGGNSPLHF.